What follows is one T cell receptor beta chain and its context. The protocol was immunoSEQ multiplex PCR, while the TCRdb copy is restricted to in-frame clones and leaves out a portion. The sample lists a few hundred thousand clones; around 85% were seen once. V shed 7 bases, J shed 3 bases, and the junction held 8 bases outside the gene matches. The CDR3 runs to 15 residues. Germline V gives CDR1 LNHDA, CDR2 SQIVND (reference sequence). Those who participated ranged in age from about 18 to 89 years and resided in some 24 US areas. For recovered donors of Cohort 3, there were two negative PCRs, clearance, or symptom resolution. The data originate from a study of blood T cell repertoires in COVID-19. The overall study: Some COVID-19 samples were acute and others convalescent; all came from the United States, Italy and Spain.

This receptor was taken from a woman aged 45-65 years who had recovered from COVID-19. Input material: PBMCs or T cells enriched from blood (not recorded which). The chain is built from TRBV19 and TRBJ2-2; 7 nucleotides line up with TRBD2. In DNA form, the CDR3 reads TGTGCCAGTACCCAGACTAGCCCCTACACCGGGGAGCTGTTTTTT. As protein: CASTQTSPYTGELFF.